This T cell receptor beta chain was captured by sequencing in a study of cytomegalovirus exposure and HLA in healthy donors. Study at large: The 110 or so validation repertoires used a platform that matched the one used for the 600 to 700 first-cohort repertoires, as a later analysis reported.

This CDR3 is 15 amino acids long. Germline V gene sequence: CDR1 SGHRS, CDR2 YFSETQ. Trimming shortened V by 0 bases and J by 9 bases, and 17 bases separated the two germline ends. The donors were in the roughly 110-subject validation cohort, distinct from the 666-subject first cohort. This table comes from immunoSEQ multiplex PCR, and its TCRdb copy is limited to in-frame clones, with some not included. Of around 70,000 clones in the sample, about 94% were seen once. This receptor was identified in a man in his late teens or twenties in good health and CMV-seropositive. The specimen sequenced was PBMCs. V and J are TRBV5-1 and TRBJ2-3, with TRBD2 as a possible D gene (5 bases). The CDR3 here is CASSLGTWGRETQYF. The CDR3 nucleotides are TGCGCCAGCAGCTTGGGAACGTGGGGTAGGGAGACGCAGTATTTT.